Listed below are T cell receptor beta chains from one sample, sequenced in a study of CD8+CD57+ T cells in acquired aplastic anemia. One entry per CDR3 protein results from TCRdb running MiXCR on the reads. The top ten clones hold around 0.96% of a sample with about 160,000 distinct CDR3 sequences, approximately 40% of them seen once. The sequencing input was sorted CD4+, CD8+, or CD8+CD57+ T cells (not recorded which) from PBMCs. These receptors were taken from a human donor in good health. The CDR3 runs from the conserved cysteine through the conserved F or W. A D gene is named only where the DNA matches it firmly. Rows give clone size only sometimes, using once, few, many, or a class for an expanded clone.

TRBV29-1	-	many	CSAADTYNEQFF
TRBV30	TRBD1	many	CAWIGDSSYEQYF
TRBV14	-	-	CASSQVMGDEQFF
TRBV3-1	TRBD1	-	CASTFQGGVVNYGYTF
TRBV11-2	-	once	CASSLVSGPTKADTQYF
TRBV10-3	-	few	CASSLSPQGLAYNEQFF
TRBV15	-	many	CATSRGGREEDTQYF
TRBV7-9	TRBD1	-	CASSLLQPGTGGSQYF
TRBV7-7	-	-	CASSSGTNEQFF
TRBV6-5	-	many	CASSWSGANQPQHF
TRBV15	-	-	CATSSASLDPSYEQYF
TRBV19	-	-	CASSTTNYGYTF
TRBV5-1	TRBD1	-	CASSGGTAEGEQYF
TRBV9	-	few	CASSPMYGELFF
TRBV10-3	TRBD2	few	CAISEREGAYNEQFF
TRBV10-1	TRBD2	-	CASSKTSGSGGETQYF
TRBV11-2	TRBD2	many	CASSRTSGSYNEQFF
TRBV2	-	-	CASSEDWDTEAFF
TRBV5-1	-	many	CASSPLTGNTIYF
TRBV29-1	-	-	CSAAGTKGYEQYF
TRBV4-2	TRBD2	-	CASSVLAGETQYF
TRBV27	TRBD1	-	CASSKGASTEAFF
TRBV20-1	TRBD1	many	CSVEAGGRNTEAFF
TRBV25-1	TRBD1	-	CASSPRQGGPWDEQYF
TRBV19	-	-	CASSVDSTEAFF
TRBV10-3	-	-	CAISDPADTQYF
TRBV6-5	-	many	CASSSTGAGANVLTF
TRBV7-3	-	few	CASSPHPQETQYF
TRBV19	TRBD1	many	CASSIGSGGPTTSYEQYF
TRBV11-2	TRBD1	-	CANHSRETGLTYGYTF
TRBV24-1	-	-	CATATRGSNQPQHF
TRBV2	-	-	CASSEDPGDTQYF
TRBV19	TRBD2	many	CASSIGRWLADQEQYF
TRBV28	TRBD2	many	CASSPHGGSSYNEQFF
TRBV19	TRBD2	-	CASSTRLAGDNEQFF
TRBV2	-	-	CASQQGTGNTIYF
TRBV19	-	few	CASSGLVTDTQYF
TRBV7-6	-	-	CASSLVQFGSSSYEQYF
TRBV19	TRBD1	many	CASRRSRQGTDEQYF
TRBV7-9	-	many	CASSFQGAEAFF
TRBV4-1	TRBD2	-	CASSQSSGGAPSTGELFF
TRBV11-1	TRBD2	-	CASSIGLAGSTDTQYF
TRBV2	TRBD2	-	CASRESGIPYEQYF
TRBV5-1	-	many	CASSPGRDYSPLHF